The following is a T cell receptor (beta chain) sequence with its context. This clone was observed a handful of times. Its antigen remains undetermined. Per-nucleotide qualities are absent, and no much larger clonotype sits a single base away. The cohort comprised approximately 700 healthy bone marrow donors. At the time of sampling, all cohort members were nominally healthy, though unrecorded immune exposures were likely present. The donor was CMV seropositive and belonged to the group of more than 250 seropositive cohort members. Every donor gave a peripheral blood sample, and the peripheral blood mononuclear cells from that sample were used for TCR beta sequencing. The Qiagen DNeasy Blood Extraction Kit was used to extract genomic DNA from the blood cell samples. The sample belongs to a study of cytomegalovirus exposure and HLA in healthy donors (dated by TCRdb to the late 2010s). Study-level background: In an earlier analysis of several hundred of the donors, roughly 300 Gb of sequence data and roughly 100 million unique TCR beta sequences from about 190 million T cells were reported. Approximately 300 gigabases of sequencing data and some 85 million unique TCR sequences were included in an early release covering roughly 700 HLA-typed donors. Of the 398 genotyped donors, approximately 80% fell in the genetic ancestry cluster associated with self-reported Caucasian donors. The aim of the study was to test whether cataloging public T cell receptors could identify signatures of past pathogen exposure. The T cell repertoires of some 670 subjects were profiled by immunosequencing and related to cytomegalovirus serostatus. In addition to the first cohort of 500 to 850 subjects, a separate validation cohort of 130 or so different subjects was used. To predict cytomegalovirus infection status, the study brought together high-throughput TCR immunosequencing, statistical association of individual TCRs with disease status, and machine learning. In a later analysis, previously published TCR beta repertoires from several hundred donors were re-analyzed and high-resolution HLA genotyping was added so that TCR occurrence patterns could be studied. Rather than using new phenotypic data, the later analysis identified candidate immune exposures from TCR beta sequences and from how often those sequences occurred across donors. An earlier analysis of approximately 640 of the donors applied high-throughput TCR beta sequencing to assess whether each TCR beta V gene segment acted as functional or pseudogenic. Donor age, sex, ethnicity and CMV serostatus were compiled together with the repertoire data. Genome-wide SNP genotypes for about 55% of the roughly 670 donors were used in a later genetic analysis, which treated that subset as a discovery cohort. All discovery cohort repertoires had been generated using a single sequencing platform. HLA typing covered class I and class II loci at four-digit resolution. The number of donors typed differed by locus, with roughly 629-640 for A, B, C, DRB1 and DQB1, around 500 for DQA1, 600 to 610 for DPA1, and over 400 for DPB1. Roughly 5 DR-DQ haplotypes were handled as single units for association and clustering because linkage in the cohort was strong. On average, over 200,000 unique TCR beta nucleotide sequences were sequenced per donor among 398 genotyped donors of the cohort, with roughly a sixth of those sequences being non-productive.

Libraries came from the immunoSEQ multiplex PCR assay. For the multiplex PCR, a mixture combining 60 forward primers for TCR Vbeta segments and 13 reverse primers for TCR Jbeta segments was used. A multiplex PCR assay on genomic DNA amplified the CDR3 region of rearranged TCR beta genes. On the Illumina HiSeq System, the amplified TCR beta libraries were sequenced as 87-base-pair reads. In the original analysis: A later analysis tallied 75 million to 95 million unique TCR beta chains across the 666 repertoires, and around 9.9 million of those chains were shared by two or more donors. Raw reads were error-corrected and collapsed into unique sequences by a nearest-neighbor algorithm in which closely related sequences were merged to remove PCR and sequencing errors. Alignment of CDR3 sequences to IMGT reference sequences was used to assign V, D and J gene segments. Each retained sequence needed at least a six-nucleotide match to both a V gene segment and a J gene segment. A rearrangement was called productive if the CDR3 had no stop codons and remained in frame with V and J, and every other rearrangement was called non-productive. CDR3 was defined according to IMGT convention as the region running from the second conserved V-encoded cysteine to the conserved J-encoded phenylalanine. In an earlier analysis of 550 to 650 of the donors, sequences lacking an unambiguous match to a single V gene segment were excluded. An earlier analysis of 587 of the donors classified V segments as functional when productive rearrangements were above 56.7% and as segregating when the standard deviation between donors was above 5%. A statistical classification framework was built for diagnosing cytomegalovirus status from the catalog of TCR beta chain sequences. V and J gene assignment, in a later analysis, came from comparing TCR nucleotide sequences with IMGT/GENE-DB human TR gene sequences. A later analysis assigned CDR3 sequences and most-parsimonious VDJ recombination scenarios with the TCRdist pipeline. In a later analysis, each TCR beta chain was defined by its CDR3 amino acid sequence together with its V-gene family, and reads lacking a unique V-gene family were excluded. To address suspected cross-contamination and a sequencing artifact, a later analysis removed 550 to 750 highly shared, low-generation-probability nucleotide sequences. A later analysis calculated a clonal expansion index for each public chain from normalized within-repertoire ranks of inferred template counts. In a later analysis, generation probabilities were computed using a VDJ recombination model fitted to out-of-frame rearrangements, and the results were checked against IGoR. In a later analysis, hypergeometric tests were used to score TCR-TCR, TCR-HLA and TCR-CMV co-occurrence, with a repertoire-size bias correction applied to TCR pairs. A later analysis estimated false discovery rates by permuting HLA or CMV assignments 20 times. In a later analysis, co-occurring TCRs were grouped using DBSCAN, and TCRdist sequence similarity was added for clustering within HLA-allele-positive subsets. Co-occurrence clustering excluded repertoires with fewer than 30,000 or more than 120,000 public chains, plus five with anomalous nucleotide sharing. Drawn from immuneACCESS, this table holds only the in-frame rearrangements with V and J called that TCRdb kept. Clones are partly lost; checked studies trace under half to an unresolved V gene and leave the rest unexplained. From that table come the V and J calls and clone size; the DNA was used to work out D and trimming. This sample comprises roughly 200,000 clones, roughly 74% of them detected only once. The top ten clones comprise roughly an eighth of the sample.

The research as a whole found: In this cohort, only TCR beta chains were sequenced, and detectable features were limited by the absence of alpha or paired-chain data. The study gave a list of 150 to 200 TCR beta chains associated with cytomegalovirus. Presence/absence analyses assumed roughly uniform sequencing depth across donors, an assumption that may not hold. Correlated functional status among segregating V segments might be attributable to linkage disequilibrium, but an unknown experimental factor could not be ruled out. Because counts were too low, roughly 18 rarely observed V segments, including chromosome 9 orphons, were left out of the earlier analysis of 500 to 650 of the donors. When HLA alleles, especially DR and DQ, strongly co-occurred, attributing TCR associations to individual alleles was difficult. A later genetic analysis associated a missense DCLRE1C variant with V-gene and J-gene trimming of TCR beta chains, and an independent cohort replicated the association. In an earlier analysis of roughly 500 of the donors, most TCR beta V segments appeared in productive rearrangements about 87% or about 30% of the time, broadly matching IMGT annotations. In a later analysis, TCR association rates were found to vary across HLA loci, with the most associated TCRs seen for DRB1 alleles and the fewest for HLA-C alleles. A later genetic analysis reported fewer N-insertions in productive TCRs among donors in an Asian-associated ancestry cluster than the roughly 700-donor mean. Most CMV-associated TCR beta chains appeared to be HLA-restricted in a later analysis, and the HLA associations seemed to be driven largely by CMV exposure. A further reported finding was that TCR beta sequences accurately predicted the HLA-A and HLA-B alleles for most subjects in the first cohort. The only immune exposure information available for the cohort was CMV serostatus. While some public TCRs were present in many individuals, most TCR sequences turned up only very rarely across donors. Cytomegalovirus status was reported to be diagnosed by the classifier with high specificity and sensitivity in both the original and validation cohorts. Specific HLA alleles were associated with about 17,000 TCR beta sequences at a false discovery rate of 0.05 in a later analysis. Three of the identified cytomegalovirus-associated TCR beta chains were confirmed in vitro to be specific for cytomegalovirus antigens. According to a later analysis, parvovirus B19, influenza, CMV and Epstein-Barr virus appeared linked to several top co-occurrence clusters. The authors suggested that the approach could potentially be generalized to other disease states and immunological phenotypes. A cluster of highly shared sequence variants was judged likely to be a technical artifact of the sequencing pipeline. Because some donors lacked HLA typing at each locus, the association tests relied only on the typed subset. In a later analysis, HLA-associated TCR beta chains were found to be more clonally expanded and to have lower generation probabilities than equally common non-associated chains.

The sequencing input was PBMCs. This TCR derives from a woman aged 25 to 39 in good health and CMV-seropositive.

The DNA sequence is TGTGCCAGCAGCCTTCTCCCCATGGGGACATTCGGCGAGACCCAGTACTTC. It codes for CASSLLPMGTFGETQYF. The V and J genes are TRBV7-2 and TRBJ2-5; 6 matching bases give a weak D call of TRBD1. From the germline V gene, CDR1 is SGHTA and CDR2 is FQGNSA. The CDR3 has 17 amino acids, counting the end cysteine and phenylalanine. This entry keeps only the CDR3 DNA: 51 bases, framed from base 1. Relative to germline, V is 5 bases shorter and J is 5 bases shorter, with 24 bases between their ends.